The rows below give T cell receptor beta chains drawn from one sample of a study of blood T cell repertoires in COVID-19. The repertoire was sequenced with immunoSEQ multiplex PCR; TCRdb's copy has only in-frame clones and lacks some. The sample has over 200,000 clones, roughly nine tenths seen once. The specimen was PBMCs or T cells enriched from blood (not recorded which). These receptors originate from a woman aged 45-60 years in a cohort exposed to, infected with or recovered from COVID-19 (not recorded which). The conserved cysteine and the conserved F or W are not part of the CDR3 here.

ASSYRGRGYGYT	TRBV6-5	TRBJ1-2
ASSQDLEIVPVAYEQY	TRBV3-1/TRBV3-2	TRBJ2-7
ASSSPLSLARGSEQF	TRBV11-2	TRBJ2-1
ASSQAPTSGPQF	TRBV4-1	TRBJ2-1
ASRGLAGAGGAETQY	TRBV5-1	TRBJ2-5
ASSLATGLAGNTIY	TRBV5-1	TRBJ1-3
ASSLITGLDQPQH	TRBV27	TRBJ1-5
ASSQGTAYGYT	TRBV3-1/TRBV3-2	TRBJ1-2
ASSPGGNEQF	TRBV3-1/TRBV3-2	TRBJ2-1
ASSFSRGLGSTDQPQH	TRBV28	TRBJ1-5
ASSPLGDAPQH	TRBV6-5	TRBJ1-5
ASSLWGDYYNEQF	TRBV5-6	TRBJ2-1
ASSQATGVATNEKLF	TRBV4-1	TRBJ1-4
ASSFYSGGAYEQY	TRBV7-2	TRBJ2-7
ASSSQQGGNSPLH	TRBV7-6	TRBJ1-6
ASSQERGQMNTEAF	TRBV4-2	TRBJ1-1
SATRAETQY	TRBV20-1	TRBJ2-5
ASSQVIGEANSPLH	TRBV4-1	TRBJ1-6
ASSPAETGSSPLH	TRBV3-1/TRBV3-2	TRBJ1-6
ASSPPGTGELF	TRBV12-3/TRBV12-4	TRBJ2-2
ASSQDRGLAGTNEQF	TRBV4-1	TRBJ2-1
ASSLVPGMNTEAF	TRBV18	TRBJ1-1
ASSMVGGRGDTQY	TRBV19	TRBJ2-3
ASSLGGDHEQF	TRBV7-9	TRBJ2-1
ASSAGKNYGYT	TRBV10-1	TRBJ1-2
ASSLYPGGHNQPQH	TRBV5-8	TRBJ1-5
ASSLVRGSGTEAF	TRBV5-1	TRBJ1-1
ASRTMTVLWFGNQPQH	TRBV7-3	TRBJ1-5
SVEAGLRAARGEAF	TRBV29-1	TRBJ1-1
ASSWGQGIIETQY	TRBV6-5	TRBJ2-5
ASSAHRGYYGYT	TRBV5-6	TRBJ1-2
ASSISLAGGTDTQY	TRBV19	TRBJ2-3
ASRARPSNQPQH	TRBV6-5	TRBJ1-5
ATSDPQGTEQY	TRBV24-1	TRBJ2-7
ASSLSPRDRGTNEQF	TRBV5-1	TRBJ2-1
SAYSYPTQY	TRBV20-1	TRBJ2-3
ASGNSDYSGNTIY	TRBV7-2	TRBJ1-3
ASSLVAGLYGYT	TRBV7-8	TRBJ1-2
ASSNPGQGVLAWVYGYT	TRBV6-2/TRBV6-3	TRBJ1-2
ASRADSYEQY	TRBV6-5	TRBJ2-7
ATSDYSGGGDETQY	TRBV24-1	TRBJ2-5
ATSSVGGSDTQY	TRBV15	TRBJ2-3
ASSIKGANTGELF	TRBV19	TRBJ2-2